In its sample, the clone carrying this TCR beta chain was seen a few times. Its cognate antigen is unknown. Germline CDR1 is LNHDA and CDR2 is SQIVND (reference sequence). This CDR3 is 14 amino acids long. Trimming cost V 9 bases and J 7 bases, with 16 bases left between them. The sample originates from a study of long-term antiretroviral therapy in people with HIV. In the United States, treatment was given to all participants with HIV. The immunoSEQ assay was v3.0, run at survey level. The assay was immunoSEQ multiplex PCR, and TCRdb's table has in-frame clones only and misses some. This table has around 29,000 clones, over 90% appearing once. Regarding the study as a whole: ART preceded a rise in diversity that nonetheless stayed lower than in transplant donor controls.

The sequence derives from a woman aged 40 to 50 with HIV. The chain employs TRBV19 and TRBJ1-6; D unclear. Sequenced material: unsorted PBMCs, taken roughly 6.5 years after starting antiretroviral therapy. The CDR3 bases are TGTGCCAGCAACCGAGGGAGAACAAATTCACCCCTCCACTTT. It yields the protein CASNRGRTNSPLHF.